This T cell receptor (beta chain) was sequenced for a study of low-dose radiotherapy and immunotherapy resistance in tumors. With TRAV- and TRBV-specific primers, first-strand cDNA was made, covering the alpha and beta chains. Over about 19 PCR cycles, TCRs were amplified from a constant-region primer and V-primer adapter. TCRdb re-called the reads with MiXCR, one entry per CDR3 protein. This table has around 80,000 distinct CDR3 sequences, less than 20% appearing once. J gave up 5 bases and V 8 bases, and 13 bases lay outside the gene matches. The CDR3 totals 15 residues. Germline CDR1 reads MDHEN; CDR2 reads SYDVKM. The time point here: after trial treatment. Treatment specified: LDRT plus nivolumab, ipilimumab, low-dose cyclophosphamide and aspirin (RACIN trial). Low-dose radiotherapy and low-dose cyclophosphamide, together with aspirin, ipilimumab and nivolumab, were given to donors. This clonotype was counted at least ten times.

The V and J genes are TRBV28 and TRBJ2-7; 9 nucleotides agree with TRBD1. The sequence came from a male donor with prostate cancer. Sequences were derived from PBMCs, sampled after low-dose radiotherapy plus immunotherapy. In DNA, the CDR3 is TGTGCCAGCTGGGATGCTGGACAGGGGAACCACGAGCAGTACTTC. This translates into CASWDAGQGNHEQYF.